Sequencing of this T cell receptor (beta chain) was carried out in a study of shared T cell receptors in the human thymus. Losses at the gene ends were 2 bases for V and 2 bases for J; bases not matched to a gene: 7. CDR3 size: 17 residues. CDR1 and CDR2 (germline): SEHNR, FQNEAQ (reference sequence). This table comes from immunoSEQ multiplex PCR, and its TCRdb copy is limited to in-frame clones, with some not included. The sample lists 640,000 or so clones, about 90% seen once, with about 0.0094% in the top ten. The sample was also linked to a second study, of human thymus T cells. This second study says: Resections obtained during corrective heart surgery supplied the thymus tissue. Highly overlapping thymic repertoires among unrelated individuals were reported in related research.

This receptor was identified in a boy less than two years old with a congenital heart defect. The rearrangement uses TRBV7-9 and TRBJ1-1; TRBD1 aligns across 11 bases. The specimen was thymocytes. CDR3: CASSLIGTGGTNTEAFF. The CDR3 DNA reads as TGTGCCAGCAGCTTAATTGGGACAGGGGGGACTAACACTGAAGCTTTCTTT.